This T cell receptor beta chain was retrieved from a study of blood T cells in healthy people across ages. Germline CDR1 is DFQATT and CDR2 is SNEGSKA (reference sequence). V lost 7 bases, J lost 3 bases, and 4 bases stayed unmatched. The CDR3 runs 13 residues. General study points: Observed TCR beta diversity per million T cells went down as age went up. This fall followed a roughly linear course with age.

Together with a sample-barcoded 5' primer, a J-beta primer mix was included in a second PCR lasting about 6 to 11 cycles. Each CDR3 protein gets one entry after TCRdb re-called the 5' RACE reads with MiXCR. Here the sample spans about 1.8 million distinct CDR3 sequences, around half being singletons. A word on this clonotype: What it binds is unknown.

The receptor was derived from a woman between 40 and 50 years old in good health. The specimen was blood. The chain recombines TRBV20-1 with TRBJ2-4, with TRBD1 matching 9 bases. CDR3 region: CSVRTGVKNIQYF. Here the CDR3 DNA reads TGCAGTGTCCGGACAGGGGTCAAAAACATTCAGTACTTC.